Listed below are T cell receptor beta chains from one sample, sequenced in a study of T cells in Graves' hyperthyroidism and ophthalmopathy. One entry per CDR3 protein results from TCRdb running MiXCR on the multiplex PCR reads. Of 300,000 to 400,000 distinct CDR3 sequences listed, about 21% are singletons. Sample: blood. The receptors were gathered from a woman between 50 and 59 years old with Graves' hyperthyroidism. The CDR3 runs from the conserved cysteine through the conserved F or W. For some rows the clone size is stated as once, few or many, or as a class when expanded; others skip it.

J gene: TRBJ2-1; V gene: TRBV3-1; clone size: .; CDR3 protein: CASSQDTSGGRNEQFF
J gene: TRBJ1-1; V gene: TRBV10-3; clone size: .; CDR3 protein: CAIGGGSAEAFF
J gene: TRBJ1-1; V gene: TRBV28; clone size: .; CDR3 protein: CASFSGGPNTEAFF
J gene: TRBJ1-1; V gene: TRBV10-3; clone size: many; CDR3 protein: CAISETGGNTEAFF
J gene: TRBJ2-5; V gene: TRBV7-3; clone size: .; CDR3 protein: CASSHSGNGETQYF
J gene: TRBJ1-1; V gene: TRBV30; clone size: many; CDR3 protein: CAWRDLYTEAFF
J gene: TRBJ2-6; V gene: TRBV2; clone size: few; CDR3 protein: CASSRTGGVAGANVLTF
J gene: TRBJ2-5; V gene: TRBV6-5; clone size: many; CDR3 protein: CASSYLPGTVETQYF
J gene: TRBJ2-1; V gene: TRBV6-2/TRBV6-3; clone size: many; CDR3 protein: CASKDPGTSASREQFF
J gene: TRBJ2-1; V gene: TRBV29-1; clone size: many; CDR3 protein: CSVPFGGLITLSYNEQFF
J gene: TRBJ1-2; V gene: TRBV2; clone size: many; CDR3 protein: CASSGAGAGYGYTF
J gene: TRBJ2-5; V gene: TRBV27; clone size: once; CDR3 protein: CASSLIGGLRETQYF
J gene: TRBJ2-1; V gene: TRBV12-3/TRBV12-4; clone size: .; CDR3 protein: CASAGMGFHEQFF
J gene: TRBJ1-1; V gene: TRBV29-1; clone size: many; CDR3 protein: CSVSGQGRSVGTEAFF
J gene: TRBJ2-5; V gene: TRBV28; clone size: many; CDR3 protein: CASSLVASGLQETQYF
J gene: TRBJ1-4; V gene: TRBV12-3/TRBV12-4; clone size: few; CDR3 protein: CASSLARGGGEKLFF
J gene: TRBJ2-1; V gene: TRBV2; clone size: many; CDR3 protein: CASSPGQVHDEQFF
J gene: TRBJ1-5; V gene: TRBV6-1; clone size: many; CDR3 protein: CASSVLRQGSNQPQHF
J gene: TRBJ2-3; V gene: TRBV5-4; clone size: .; CDR3 protein: CASSLAGQGHTDTQYF
J gene: TRBJ1-3; V gene: TRBV2; clone size: few; CDR3 protein: CASSGGIRGTGNTIYF
J gene: TRBJ1-4; V gene: TRBV27; clone size: few; CDR3 protein: CASSFIGGEKLFF
J gene: TRBJ2-5; V gene: TRBV11-2; clone size: .; CDR3 protein: CASSPLTSGRETQYF
J gene: TRBJ1-2; V gene: TRBV28; clone size: many; CDR3 protein: CASSLGDITYTF
J gene: TRBJ2-3; V gene: TRBV20-1; clone size: many; CDR3 protein: CSAMREGVTDTQYF
J gene: TRBJ1-2; V gene: TRBV20-1; clone size: few; CDR3 protein: CSARKSSATYGYTF
J gene: TRBJ2-3; V gene: TRBV6-6; clone size: many; CDR3 protein: CASSYSRDGRSTDTQYF
J gene: TRBJ1-6; V gene: TRBV11-1; clone size: many; CDR3 protein: CASSRGTGSSPLHF
J gene: TRBJ1-2; V gene: TRBV28; clone size: few; CDR3 protein: CASSSTGVNYGYTF
J gene: TRBJ2-7; V gene: TRBV2; clone size: many; CDR3 protein: CASSGGTGSYEQYF